The TCR beta chain under discussion was sequenced for a study of T cells in Graves' hyperthyroidism and ophthalmopathy (dated by TCRdb to about 2019). In the study overall: Peripheral blood was collected at initial diagnosis, before any treatment. In several Graves' hyperthyroidism patients, the study also compared T-cell repertoires from thyroid tissue with T-cell repertoires from blood. TCR V-J signatures able to tell the groups apart were searched for in a discovery cohort of 95 to 100 patients, of whom 43 had Graves' ophthalmopathy and roughly 58 had stable Graves' hyperthyroidism. The paper reports TCR Vbeta CDR3 sequencing of roughly 140 peripheral blood samples: 43 ophthalmopathy, fewer than 85 hyperthyroidism and 17 progressor patients. For training and testing, the 100 or so patients in the discovery cohort were randomly divided in a 7:3 ratio. After blood sampling, hyperthyroidism patients were treated with methimazole at a starting dose of 30 mg daily, and ophthalmopathy patients were treated with high-dose intravenous methylprednisolone. Whether ophthalmopathy could be predicted prospectively was tested in an independent validation cohort made up of about 20 hyperthyroidism patients plus 17 patients who later progressed to ophthalmopathy. Study-level results and caveats: In cross-validation, a model built on a 13 V-J signature told ophthalmopathy apart from stable hyperthyroidism with just under 90% sensitivity and about 81% specificity, and in testing the same model reached 80%/75%. Most expanded thyroid clonotypes (frequency above 0.001) were also found in blood, which suggests that blood repertoires may mirror thyroid immune responses. In validation, progression to ophthalmopathy was predicted by the model with around 71% sensitivity and under 85% specificity, a median of roughly 6.4 months before onset. No statistical method was used to set the sample size in advance, and investigators knew the group allocation.

CDR1 is given as DFQATT and CDR2 as SNEGSKA, both from the germline V gene (reference sequence). Trimming at the junction amounts to 4 bases on V and 0 bases on J, and the germline ends lie 10 bases apart. Including the terminal cysteine and phenylalanine, the CDR3 comprises 14 residues. Only CDR3 DNA remains: 42 bases, in frame from the first base. Worth noting for this clonotype: Its recognized antigen is unknown. One base away there is no much larger clone; base qualities are not given.

TCR beta CDR3 regions were amplified from RNA transcripts. A first-round RT-PCR of the TCR CDR3 used the HTBI primer set with the Qiagen OneStep RT-PCR kit. A second multiplex PCR round built the libraries, followed by size selection and purification. Sequencing of the libraries was done on an Illumina HiSeq2000 using paired-end 100 bp reads. Per the source publication's procedure: Raw data were processed with SOAPnuke, discarding reads with adapters, uncalled bases, mean Phred below 15, or no exact constant-primer or identifier match. COPE v1.2.5 was used to merge high-quality paired reads, and clonotypes were defined as unique nucleotide sequences. MiTCR v1.1 was used to align clonotypes to the IMGT TRBV, TRBD and TRBJ reference segments. The analysis was restricted to V-J combinations with a frequency above 0.0001, which together covered just over 99% of the repertoires. The TCS score was defined as the ratio of F50 (clonal expansion) to E x V (chaos), calculated using BLOSUM62-based TCRdist between CDR3 peptides within each V-J. Welch's t-statistics and random forest reduced roughly 530 V-J features to 10 to 15, which were used in a naive Bayes classifier (R e1071). TCRdb reran the public reads through fastp at Q25 and MiXCR, keeping productive beta chains. Each CDR3 protein appears once, grouped with its most common genes and DNA. The V and J calls follow TCRdb's processing rather than the paper's. The sample profile shows hundreds of thousands of distinct CDR3 sequences; 15% to 19% of them were found once. Roughly 26% of the sample is held by the ten biggest clonotypes.

Hyperthyroidism patients were newly diagnosed, with disease duration under 2 months, and aged 18 to 65 years. Any patient with an uncontrolled infection, another autoimmune disease, pregnancy or lactation was excluded. Diagnoses were based on clinical symptoms, serum thyroxine and TRAb, thyroid ultrasound and orbital computed tomography. For progressor patients, blood was drawn at the first diagnosis of hyperthyroidism, before any ophthalmopathy symptoms had appeared. PBMCs were isolated from about 9.2 ml of fresh peripheral blood by Ficoll-Paque density gradient centrifugation. Progressor patients were first diagnosed with Graves' hyperthyroidism and then developed ophthalmopathy during follow-up. Total RNA was extracted using Trizol reagent, and RNA quality was assessed on an Agilent 2100 Bioanalyzer.

The V and J genes are TRBV20-1 and TRBJ1-5, with an unclear D gene assignment. The sequence was obtained from a woman between 18 and 29 years old with Graves' hyperthyroidism that later progressed to Graves' ophthalmopathy. The sample taken for sequencing was blood. The CDR3 protein: CSAIGQNSNQPQHF. The DNA sequence is TGCAGTGCTATTGGCCAGAATAGCAATCAGCCCCAGCATTTT.